One and the same sample provided the 3 T cell receptor beta chains below, sequenced in a study of vaccination and CD4 T cells after COVID-19. The treatment is: approximately 9-day PBMC culture with coronavirus spike peptide pools or control peptides (ViraFEST assay). No cognate antigen is known for these TCRs. With the Oncomine TCR Beta short-read assay, DNA from cultured CD4+ T cells was sequenced. From the PCR reads, TCRdb called clonotypes with MiXCR, one entry per CDR3 protein. The data contain 20,000 to 25,000 distinct CDR3 sequences, roughly 34% of them singletons. The sequenced sample was CD4+ T cells from blood, cultured in vitro, obtained before SARS-CoV-2 vaccination. Source of these receptors: a human donor who had recovered from COVID-19.

The CDR3 protein is CASTIDRDRVHEQYF. CDR3 DNA: TGTGCCAGCACTATAGACCGGGACAGGGTCCACGAGCAGTACTTC. The chain has TRBV2 and TRBJ2-7; 9 positions agree with TRBD1. Germline V gene data show CDR1 as SNHLY and CDR2 as FYNNEI. Losses at the gene ends were 7 bases for V and 5 bases for J; bases not matched to a gene: 12. This CDR3 is built from 15 residues.

The V call is TRBV5-1, the J call TRBJ1-6, with 10 nucleotides matching TRBD1. CDR1 is SGHRS and CDR2 is YFSETQ in the germline V gene. V gave up 4 bases and J gave up 4 bases; unmatched junction bases: 2. This CDR3 comprises 15 residues. The CDR3 sequence is CASSPGQGYNSPLHF. In nucleotides, the CDR3 is TGCGCCAGCAGCCCGGGACAGGGGTATAATTCACCCCTCCACTTT.

V gene TRBV20-1 combines with J gene TRBJ2-1; the D is unclear. This CDR3 is built from 14 residues. Germline V lookup: CDR1 DFQATT, CDR2 SNEGSKA (reference sequence). The germline V and J ends were trimmed by 6 bases and 0 bases, with 12 bases remaining between them. This CDR3 is CSATDRLSYNEQFF. The DNA of the CDR3 is TGCAGTGCAACCGACCGACTCTCCTACAATGAGCAGTTCTTC.